The rows below give T cell receptor beta chains drawn from one sample of a study of monozygotic twins with inflammatory bowel disease. TCRdb processed the 5' RACE reads again and assigns one entry to each CDR3 protein, with no DNA. This repertoire comprises 150,000 to 200,000 distinct CDR3 sequences; its ten largest clones make up 6.5% to 9%. The sample consisted of blood. These receptors came from a human donor with ulcerative colitis or Crohn's disease, or a healthy co-twin of an affected twin (not recorded which). CDR3s include the opening cysteine and the closing phenylalanine or tryptophan. The order of the fields is V gene, J gene, CDR3 protein.

v_call: TRBV5-1
j_call: TRBJ1-1
cdr3_aa: CASIKDSTNTEAFF

v_call: TRBV7-9
j_call: TRBJ2-1
cdr3_aa: CASSFATSGDSYNEQFF

v_call: TRBV20-1
j_call: TRBJ2-5
cdr3_aa: CSAQSPTAKETQYF

v_call: TRBV29-1
j_call: TRBJ1-3
cdr3_aa: CSVGIRAPGNTIYF

v_call: TRBV5-5
j_call: TRBJ2-7
cdr3_aa: CASSFVARAYEQYF

v_call: TRBV7-9
j_call: TRBJ1-4
cdr3_aa: CASSYPGGEGEKLFF

v_call: TRBV10-3
j_call: TRBJ2-1
cdr3_aa: CAISQPQGSNEQFF

v_call: TRBV12-3/TRBV12-4
j_call: TRBJ1-4
cdr3_aa: CASSLHGGGEKLFF

v_call: TRBV5-1
j_call: TRBJ1-6
cdr3_aa: CASSSTTTSDSPLHF

v_call: TRBV5-1
j_call: TRBJ2-1
cdr3_aa: CASSLKSLAISYNEQFF

v_call: TRBV4-3
j_call: TRBJ2-7
cdr3_aa: CASSQDRDSYEQYF

v_call: TRBV20-1
j_call: TRBJ1-6
cdr3_aa: CSGSKGQSDNSPLHF

v_call: TRBV6-1
j_call: TRBJ1-5
cdr3_aa: CASSRDRGSNQPQHF

v_call: TRBV5-1
j_call: TRBJ2-3
cdr3_aa: CASSAGQGIDTQYF

v_call: TRBV12-3/TRBV12-4
j_call: TRBJ2-2
cdr3_aa: CASSLAGVVSGELFF

v_call: TRBV3-1
j_call: TRBJ2-1
cdr3_aa: CASSQVDRLNEQFF

v_call: TRBV29-1
j_call: TRBJ1-2
cdr3_aa: CSLGLPGGGYTF

v_call: TRBV5-1
j_call: TRBJ2-7
cdr3_aa: CASSLRQSPYEQYF

v_call: TRBV6-5
j_call: TRBJ2-7
cdr3_aa: CASTQTWGYEQYF

v_call: TRBV27
j_call: TRBJ2-1
cdr3_aa: CASSHTSWTGSSEDEQFF

v_call: TRBV7-2
j_call: TRBJ2-3
cdr3_aa: CASSVGQRAQYF

v_call: TRBV2
j_call: TRBJ1-5
cdr3_aa: CASSAFSGGNQPQHF

v_call: TRBV28
j_call: TRBJ1-5
cdr3_aa: CASSLTPPGLGSNQPQHF